The 9 T cell receptor beta chains reported below all come from one sample, sequenced in a study of blood T cell repertoires in COVID-19. Libraries were prepared by immunoSEQ multiplex PCR; TCRdb keeps only in-frame clonotypes and omits some of them. Of 300,000 to 400,000 clones listed, more than 75% are singletons. Sequenced material: PBMCs or T cells enriched from blood (not recorded which). The receptors derive from a woman under 30 who had recovered from COVID-19.

J is TRBJ2-7 and V is TRBV19; TRBD1 matches 9 bases. The CDR3 extends over 15 amino acids. The ends lost 5 bases at V and 3 bases at J; junction bases unmatched: 8. Per germline, CDR1 LNHDA and CDR2 SQIVND (reference sequence). The DNA of the CDR3 is TGTGCCAGTAGTGCCGGGACAGGGACTCTCTACGAGCAGTACTTC. Its translation is CASSAGTGTLYEQYF. Full variable domain (remainder filled in from reference TRBV19 and TRBJ2-7): DGGITQSPKYLFRKEGQNVTLSCEQNLNHDAMYWYRQDPGQGLRLIYYSQIVNDFQKGDIAEGYSVSREKKESFPLTVTSAQKNPTAFYLCASSAGTGTLYEQYFGPGTRLTVT.

The chain joins TRBV6-1 to TRBJ1-1; a possible D gene is TRBD1 (5 bases). Germline V CDR1 and CDR2: MNHNS, SASEGT. This CDR3 region has 15 residues. With 1 base removed from V and 6 bases from J, the gap between germline ends came to 15 bases. CDR3 nucleotide sequence: TGTGCCAGCAGTGAAGGTTATGGGGGGAGCGCTGAAGCTTTCTTT. Protein sequence: CASSEGYGGSAEAFF.

The chain combines TRBV7-2 with TRBJ2-1; 8 bases align to TRBD2. With 2 bases clipped from V and 5 bases from J, the junction kept 8 bases outside the gene matches. Germline CDR1 reads SGHTA; CDR2 reads FQGNSA. CDR3 length: 16 amino acids. The CDR3 nucleotides are TGTGCCAGCAGCTTATCGGGCGGGGGGCCCCACAATGAGCAGTTCTTC. This sequence encodes CASSLSGGGPHNEQFF.

The chain carries TRBV4-1 and TRBJ1-2; TRBD1 matches at 10 bases. V lost 0 bases to trimming and J lost 2 bases; unmatched junction nucleotides: 6. CDR1 and CDR2 (germline): MGHRA, YSYEKL. CDR3 length: 17 residues. The DNA for the CDR3 is TGCGCCAGCAGCCAAGATAAAGGGACAGGGGTCAACTATGGCTACACCTTC. It translates to CASSQDKGTGVNYGYTF.

The rearrangement uses TRBV10-2 and TRBJ2-5, with a possible D match to TRBD2 (5 bases). This CDR3 is built from 14 residues. Germline V gene data show CDR1 as WSHSY and CDR2 as SAAADI. V was cut by 0 bases and J by 5 bases, with 10 bases left in between. CDR3 sequence: CASSESIPGETQYF. In DNA, the CDR3 is TGCGCCAGCAGTGAGTCGATCCCGGGGGAGACCCAGTACTTC.

V and J are TRBV7-8 and TRBJ1-5; no reliable D call. V lost 4 bases, J lost 4 bases, and 17 bases lay in between. CDR1 is SGHVS and CDR2 is FQNEAQ in the germline V gene. The CDR3 is made up of 16 amino acids. This CDR3 reads CASSSWTGDINQPQHF. For the CDR3, the DNA is TGTGCCAGCAGCTCTTGGACGGGAGACATAAATCAGCCCCAGCATTTT.

The chain is built from TRBV4-2 and TRBJ2-3; 11 nucleotides line up with TRBD2. V shed 5 bases and J 3 bases; nucleotides not matched to a gene: 7. In germline, CDR1 is LGHNA, CDR2 YNFKEQ. The CDR3 covers 16 residues. CDR3: CASSVVSGGATDTQYF. In nucleotides, the CDR3 is TGTGCCAGCAGCGTCGTTAGCGGGGGGGCGACAGATACGCAGTATTTT.

This rearrangement joins TRBV19 to TRBJ1-4, with 7 bases fitting TRBD1. The CDR3 runs 15 residues. The V and J ends lost 7 bases and 5 bases, in that order; junction bases with no gene match: 10. Germline CDR1 LNHDA, CDR2 SQIVND (reference sequence). In DNA, the CDR3 is TGTGCCAGTACTTCCCACGGGACAGTGAATGAAAAACTGTTTTTT. The encoded protein is CASTSHGTVNEKLFF.

This rearrangement joins TRBV30 to TRBJ2-7; D gene uncertain. The CDR3 spans 11 residues. Per the germline V gene, CDR1 is GTSNPN and CDR2 is SVGIG (reference sequence). The V gene lost 3 bases and the J gene lost 4 bases, with 7 bases spanning the gap. The CDR3: CAWRARYEQYF. DNA of the CDR3: TGTGCCTGGAGGGCCAGGTACGAGCAGTACTTC. The whole variable domain, remainder taken from reference TRBV30 and TRBJ2-7, is SQTIHQWPATLVQPVGSPLSLECTVEGTSNPNLYWYRQAAGRGLQLLFYSVGIGQISSEVPQNLSASRPQDRQFILSSKKLLLSDSGFYLCAWRARYEQYFGPGTRLTVT.